This TCR beta chain comes out of a study of cytomegalovirus exposure and HLA in healthy donors (dated by TCRdb to 2016 to 2017). Study-level background: An earlier analysis of roughly 500 of the donors reported roughly 270 Gb of sequence data and approximately 110 million unique TCR beta sequences from 190 million or so T cells. Approximately 300 gigabases of sequencing data and roughly 90 million unique TCR sequences were included in an early release covering several hundred HLA-typed donors. Of the roughly 390 genotyped donors, approximately 80% were placed in the genetic ancestry cluster associated with self-reported Caucasian donors. The study was designed to test whether signatures of past pathogen exposure could be identified by cataloging public T cell receptors. The study profiled the T cell repertoires of 500 to 800 subjects by immunosequencing and related them to cytomegalovirus serostatus. Along with the roughly 670-subject first cohort, a separate validation cohort of over a hundred different subjects was used. The study combined high-throughput TCR immunosequencing, statistical association of individual TCRs with disease status, and machine learning to predict cytomegalovirus infection status. To study patterns of TCR occurrence, a later analysis re-analyzed previously published TCR beta repertoires from hundreds of donors and added high-resolution HLA genotyping. In the later analysis, no new phenotypic data were used to find candidate immune exposures; instead, reliance was placed on TCR beta sequences and their occurrence across donors. To decide whether each TCR beta V gene segment behaved as functional or pseudogenic, an earlier analysis of 587 of the donors relied on high-throughput TCR beta sequencing. Donor age, sex, ethnicity and CMV serostatus were compiled together with the repertoire data. A later genetic analysis used genome-wide SNP genotypes for about three fifths of the 666 donors, treating that subset as a discovery cohort. All discovery cohort repertoires had been generated using a single sequencing platform. Class I and class II HLA loci were covered by the typing at four-digit resolution. The number of typed donors differed by locus: about 620-640 for A, B, C, DRB1 and DQB1; 522 for DQA1; 606 for DPA1; and 450 to 480 for DPB1. A few DR-DQ haplotypes were treated as single units for association and clustering because of strong linkage in the cohort. Across approximately 400 genotyped donors of the cohort, an average of about 240,000 unique TCR beta nucleotide sequences per donor were sequenced, and 15% to 20% of those sequences were non-productive.

The cohort comprised some 700 healthy bone marrow donors. Cohort members were all nominally healthy when sampled, although unrecorded immune exposures were likely present. The donor was CMV seropositive and was included in the group of 300 or so seropositive cohort members. Every donor gave a peripheral blood sample, and the peripheral blood mononuclear cells from that sample were used for TCR beta sequencing. Genomic DNA extraction from the blood cell samples was performed with the Qiagen DNeasy Blood Extraction Kit. General findings and caveats noted by the study authors: Because HLA typing was unavailable for some donors at each locus, only the typed subset was used in association tests. Across donors, most TCR sequences were observed very rarely, whereas some public TCRs were present in many individuals. Strong co-occurrence of HLA alleles, especially DR and DQ, made assigning TCR associations to individual alleles difficult. According to a later analysis, most CMV-associated TCR beta chains appeared to be HLA-restricted, and the HLA associations seemed to be driven largely by CMV exposure. A later analysis associated about 18,000 TCR beta sequences with specific HLA alleles at a false discovery rate of 0.05. V-gene and J-gene trimming of TCR beta chains was associated with a missense DCLRE1C variant in a later genetic analysis, and the association was replicated in an independent cohort. Correlated functional status among segregating V segments might be attributable to linkage disequilibrium, but an unknown experimental factor could not be ruled out. Several of the top co-occurrence clusters appeared to be linked to parvovirus B19, influenza, CMV and Epstein-Barr virus, according to a later analysis. In vitro tests confirmed that a few of the cytomegalovirus-associated TCR beta chains recognize cytomegalovirus antigens. The study listed 150 to 200 TCR beta chains as associated with cytomegalovirus. Some IMGT-functional V segments, including TRBV6-2 and TRBV6-3, could not be distinguished by the 87-base-pair reads and were therefore excluded. This cohort had only TCR beta chains sequenced, and the lack of alpha or paired-chain data limited which features could be detected. A cluster of highly shared sequence variants was judged likely to represent a technical artifact of the sequencing pipeline. A further reported finding was that TCR beta sequences accurately predicted the HLA-A and HLA-B alleles for most subjects in the first cohort. Because counts were too low, seventeen rarely observed V segments, including chromosome 9 orphons, were left out of the earlier analysis of a few hundred of the donors. The authors suggested that the approach could potentially be generalized to other disease states and immunological phenotypes. The only immune exposure information available for the cohort was CMV serostatus. An earlier analysis of some 560 of the donors showed that most TCR beta V segments appeared in productive rearrangements either about 87% or about 30% of the time, which broadly matched IMGT annotations. Sequencing depth was assumed to be roughly uniform across donors in the presence/absence analyses, though that assumption may not hold. In a later analysis, HLA-associated TCR beta chains showed more clonal expansion and lower generation probabilities than non-associated chains that were equally common. In a later genetic analysis, fewer N-insertions in productive TCRs were reported among donors in an Asian-associated ancestry cluster than the roughly 670-donor mean. In both the original and validation cohorts, the classifier was reported to diagnose cytomegalovirus status with high specificity and sensitivity. In a later analysis, the rate of TCR association differed among HLA loci, with DRB1 alleles having the most associated TCRs and HLA-C alleles having the fewest.

The junction shows trimming of 11 bases on V and 9 bases on J, and the gene matches do not reach 13 bases of it. The CDR3, from cysteine to phenylalanine, totals 13 residues. The read is trimmed to its CDR3 DNA, 39 bases read in frame from base 1. CDR1 and CDR2, looked up from the germline V gene, are SNHLY and FYNNEI. Library generation was performed with the immunoSEQ multiplex PCR assay. The multiplex PCR relied on a mix of 60 forward primers for TCR Vbeta segments and 13 reverse primers for TCR Jbeta segments. The CDR3 region of rearranged TCR beta genes was amplified from genomic DNA with a multiplex PCR assay. The Illumina HiSeq System was used to sequence the amplified TCR beta libraries as 87-base-pair reads. The authors processed their data as follows. Across the 600 to 700 repertoires, a later analysis counted tens of millions of unique TCR beta chains, around 11 million of which were shared by at least two donors. Raw reads were error-corrected and collapsed into unique sequences by a nearest-neighbor algorithm in which closely related sequences were merged to remove PCR and sequencing errors. V, D and J gene segments were assigned by aligning CDR3 sequences to IMGT reference sequences. For a sequence to be retained, a match of at least six nucleotides to both a V gene segment and a J gene segment was required. Rearrangements were called productive when the CDR3 lacked stop codons and stayed in frame with V and J; all others were non-productive. CDR3 was defined by IMGT convention, running from the second conserved V-encoded cysteine to the conserved J-encoded phenylalanine. Sequences without an unambiguous match to a single V gene segment were excluded from the earlier analysis of 450 to 750 of the donors. In an earlier analysis of 500 to 750 of the donors, V segments were called functional above 56.7% productive rearrangements and were called segregating when the between-donor standard deviation exceeded 5%. A statistical classification framework was built for diagnosing cytomegalovirus status from the catalog of TCR beta chain sequences. In a later analysis, TCR nucleotide sequences were compared against IMGT/GENE-DB human TR gene sequences so that V and J genes could be assigned. The TCRdist pipeline was used in a later analysis to assign CDR3 sequences and most-parsimonious VDJ recombination scenarios. A later analysis defined each TCR beta chain by its CDR3 amino acid sequence plus V-gene family, and excluded reads lacking a unique V-gene family. In a later analysis, some 600 highly shared, low-generation-probability nucleotide sequences were removed to address suspected cross-contamination and a sequencing artifact. A later analysis calculated a clonal expansion index for each public chain from normalized within-repertoire ranks of inferred template counts. A later analysis computed generation probabilities with a VDJ recombination model fitted to out-of-frame rearrangements, and checked the results against IGoR. In a later analysis, hypergeometric tests were used to score TCR-TCR, TCR-HLA and TCR-CMV co-occurrence, with a repertoire-size bias correction applied to TCR pairs. To estimate false discovery rates, a later analysis permuted the HLA or CMV assignments 20 times. A later analysis grouped co-occurring TCRs with DBSCAN, adding TCRdist sequence similarity when clustering within HLA-allele-positive subsets. Repertoires with fewer than 30,000 or more than 120,000 public chains were left out of co-occurrence clustering, as were a handful of repertoires with anomalous nucleotide sharing. TCRdb's version of the immuneACCESS table is confined to in-frame rearrangements and falls short of the full clone set. An unresolved V gene accounts for under half of the shortfall where checked; the remainder is of unknown origin. Clone size and V and J calls were adopted from that table, with D and trimming inferred from the DNA. The sample table lists 150,000 to 200,000 clones, about 80% of them with a count of one. The ten largest clones add up to approximately 1.3% of the sample.

Notes on this clone: Its antigen is not yet known. No base quality information exists; no much larger clone differs at one position.

This clonotype was obtained from a woman in her twenties or thirties in good health and CMV-seropositive. The sequencing sample was made of PBMCs. The rearranged segments are TRBV2 and TRBJ2-1; TRBD2 agrees with 7 junctional bases. CDR3 sequence: CAGNLMREGEQFF. The base sequence is TGTGCCGGGAACTTAATGAGGGAGGGTGAGCAGTTCTTC.